This T cell receptor (beta chain) came from a study of T cells in Graves' hyperthyroidism and ophthalmopathy. Uncontrolled infection, other autoimmune disease, pregnancy or lactation disqualified patients from enrolment. Isolation of PBMCs was performed on around 10 ml fresh peripheral blood. RNA transcripts yielded amplified TCR beta CDR3 regions. Using the HTBI primer set, a first-round RT-PCR was run on the TCR CDR3. Using its own MiXCR run on the multiplex PCR reads, TCRdb lists one record per CDR3 protein. The top ten hold over 15% of the sample, which has 690,000 or so distinct CDR3 sequences, roughly a sixth seen once. Trimming left V 5 bases short and J 5 bases short, with 20 bases between. This CDR3 contains 16 residues. Germline assignment: CDR1 SEHNR and CDR2 FQNEAQ (reference sequence). This clonotype was recorded a few times. The antigen remains undetermined. Study observations and caveats: Blood also held most thyroid clonotypes expanded beyond 0.001.

The TCR was taken from a woman aged 45-65 years with Graves' hyperthyroidism that later progressed to Graves' ophthalmopathy. This chain joins TRBV7-9 and TRBJ2-3; tentatively, D is TRBD2 (6 bases). The specimen was blood. The CDR3 DNA sequence: TGTGCCAGCAGCCTACGGCCTAGAGGGCGGGGAGATACGCAGTATTTT. It yields the protein CASSLRPRGRGDTQYF.